This TCR beta chain was sequenced during a study of T-cell memory formation after mild COVID-19. Broader study findings: The study detected some responding clones in pre-infection memory, suggesting cross-reactive memory joined. Whether second-wave clones peaking at day 37 were SARS-CoV-2 specific went unconfirmed.

TCRdb fed the 5' RACE reads into MiXCR, producing one record per CDR3 protein. The sample lists some 130,000 distinct CDR3 sequences, approximately 15% occurring once. A note on this clonotype: Its antigen is currently unknown.

The CDR3 covers 16 residues. Trimming cost V 5 bases and J 5 bases; bases outside gene matches: 9. Germline values: CDR1 SEHNR, CDR2 FQNEAQ (reference sequence). The source of this sequence is an adult woman who had mild COVID-19 (a few samples of this study predate the infection). Cell type and time point are not known. The V and J genes are TRBV7-9 and TRBJ1-4; 9 nucleotides match TRBD1. Sequencing was carried out using PBMCs or a T cell subset sorted from them (not recorded which). The CDR3 nucleotides are TGTGCCAGCAGCCTCGGGACAGGGATGAGAAATGAAAAACTGTTTTTT. Protein product: CASSLGTGMRNEKLFF.